These 4 T cell receptor beta chains came from one sample sequenced in a study of blood T cell repertoires in COVID-19. This table comes from immunoSEQ multiplex PCR, and its TCRdb copy is limited to in-frame clones, with some not included. The repertoire has some 370,000 clones, about 87% of them found once; the top ten carry 8% to 13%. Input material: peripheral blood. These receptors all stem from a woman between 25 and 40 years old with COVID-19, enrolled during active disease.

V is TRBV5-1 and J is TRBJ1-2, with 7 bases identical to TRBD1. V shed 5 bases and J 7 bases; nucleotides not matched to a gene: 8. The CDR3 covers 13 residues. The germline V gene encodes CDR1 SGHRS and CDR2 YFSETQ. The CDR3 bases are TGCGCCAGCAGTTTCGAGGGGGCGCGTGGCTACACCTTC. Translating gives CASSFEGARGYTF.

V usage is TRBV30 and J usage is TRBJ2-1; 10 bases fit TRBD2. V was pared by 7 bases and J by 7 bases, with 1 base of the junction left unmatched. The CDR3 consists of 11 residues. Germline V gives CDR1 GTSNPN, CDR2 SVGIG (reference sequence). CDR3 sequence reads: CASGLANEQFF. In DNA form, the CDR3 reads TGTGCCTCGGGACTAGCGAATGAGCAGTTCTTC.

The chain combines TRBV19 with TRBJ2-5, with TRBD2 as a possible D gene (5 bases). The germline V and J ends were trimmed by 3 bases and 5 bases, with 13 bases remaining between them. From germline, CDR1 is LNHDA and CDR2 SQIVND (reference sequence). The CDR3 loop spans 14 amino acids. CDR3 in DNA: TGTGCCAGTAGTATCCGCCTGACGGGGGAGACCCAGTACTTC. Translation: CASSIRLTGETQYF.

This clone was counted a single time. V gene TRBV3-1 (or the pseudogene TRBV3-2) combines with J gene TRBJ2-1, with D hard to call. CDR3 size: 11 residues. The V end lost 9 bases, the J end lost 4 bases, and 7 bases lay between the germline ends. Germline V gene sequence: CDR1 LGHDT, CDR2 YNNKEL (reference sequence). The DNA for the CDR3 is TGTGCCAGTGTCGGTTACAATGAGCAGTTCTTC. It codes for CASVGYNEQFF.